These 20 T cell receptor beta chains came from one sample sequenced in a study of tumor and adjacent non-tumor tissue in lung cancer. TCRbeta libraries were built with three rounds of nested PCR, modified from ARM-PCR. TCRdb passed the multiplex PCR reads through MiXCR, listing each CDR3 protein once. The data hold under 95,000 distinct CDR3 sequences, with roughly 66% observed a single time. The template was RNA from unsorted bulk tissue. Sequencing was performed on lung tumor tissue. The receptors originated from a man in his fifties or sixties with non-small cell lung cancer.

This clonotype has more than one count but fewer than ten. The chain employs TRBV14 and TRBJ2-1; tentatively, D is TRBD2 (6 bases). The CDR3 spans 14 residues. Germline CDR1 is SGHDN and CDR2 is FVKESK. V lost 1 base and J lost 9, with 13 bases in between. Here the CDR3 DNA reads TGTGCCAGCAGCCAAGCACTTGGCGGGACTGAGCAGTTCTTC. Its protein product is CASSQALGGTEQFF.

The V and J genes are TRBV7-9 and TRBJ2-1; no reliable D call. CDR3 length equals 14 residues. Trimming pared 1 base from V and 4 bases from J, leaving 8 bases between. Per germline, CDR1 SEHNR and CDR2 FQNEAQ (reference sequence). The CDR3 DNA follows: TGTGCCAGCAGCTTAGGGGCGTATTACAATGAGCAGTTCTTC. As protein: CASSLGAYYNEQFF.

With respect to this clonotype: Mismatch with germline at one junction end may stem from a read error. The V and J genes are TRBV7-9 and TRBJ2-7, with 7 bases aligning to TRBD2. The germline gives CDR1 SEHNR, CDR2 FQNEAQ (reference sequence). The CDR3 runs to 14 residues. Here the CDR3 reads CASTLVIAGGEQYF. CDR3 bases: TGTGCCAGCACCTTAGTAATAGCGGGTGGCGAGCAGTACTTC. Together with reference TRBV7-9 and TRBJ2-7, the CDR3 gives the full variable domain: DTGVSQNPRHKITKRGQNVTFRCDPISEHNRLYWYRQTLGQGPEFLTYFQNEAQLEKSRLLSDRFSAERPKGSFSTLEIQRTEQGDSAMYLCASTLVIAGGEQYFGPGTRLTVT.

To note about this clonotype: One junction end disagrees with the germline gene, perhaps due to a read error. The chain uses TRBV16 and TRBJ2-1; D is possibly TRBD2 (5 bases). Germline assignment: CDR1 KGHSY and CDR2 FQNENV. This CDR3 has 16 residues. The CDR3 sequence is CASSPSGRATYSEQFF. CDR3 bases: TGTGCCAGCAGCCCTTCTGGGCGGGCAACCTACAGTGAGCAGTTCTTC.

As for this clonotype: This CDR3 is missing its conserved last phenylalanine or tryptophan, likely due to a read error. The rearrangement joins TRBV6-1 to TRBJ2-7; D might be TRBD1 (6 bases). CDR1 is MNHNS, CDR2 SASEGT, per germline. This CDR3 spans 14 amino acids. In DNA, the CDR3 is TGTGTCAGCAGGCAGACCGGGACAACCTACGAGCAGTACTTA. Protein product: CVSRQTGTTYEQYL.

Notes on this clonotype: A read error may account for a junction end that differs from germline. The J gene is TRBJ2-3, the V gene TRBV5-4, with a weak D call TRBD1 (6 bases). CDR1 is SGHNT, CDR2 YYREEE, per germline (reference sequence). CDR3 length: 15 amino acids. The CDR3 DNA reads TGTGGCAGCAGCTTTCCCGGGACAAGGGTGGATACGCAGTATTTT. This translates into CGSSFPGTRVDTQYF.

With regard to this clonotype: Mismatch with germline at one junction end may stem from a read error. The chain links TRBV29-1 to TRBJ2-1; D unresolved. Germline V gene lookup returns CDR1 SQVTM and CDR2 ANQGSEA. This CDR3 is 13 amino acids long. The CDR3 reads CSVKPPACNEQSF. The DNA for the CDR3 is TGCAGCGTGAAACCCCCGGCCTGCAATGAGCAGTCCTTC.

A note on this clonotype: The junction and the germline gene differ at one end; a read error may be behind it. V is TRBV11-3 and J is TRBJ2-6; D not resolved. The CDR3 covers 19 residues. Germline CDR1 reads SGHNT; CDR2 reads YENEEA. In nucleotides, the CDR3 is TGTGCTAGCAGCTTAGAGAATTTAGGATGGAGCTCTGGGGCCAACGTCCTGACTTTC. It translates to CASSLENLGWSSGANVLTF. The full variable domain, with the rest looked up from reference TRBV11-3 and TRBJ2-6, is EAGVVQSPRYKIIEKKQPVAFWCNPISGHNTLYWYLQNLGQGPELLIRYENEEAVDDSQLPKDRFSAERLKGVDSTLKIQPAELGDSAVYLCASSLENLGWSSGANVLTFGAGSRLTVL.

As for this clonotype: The junction shows a germline mismatch at one end, possibly a read error. The chain carries TRBV29-1 and TRBJ2-7, with a weak D call TRBD2 (6 bases). CDR3 size: 14 residues. The germline gives CDR1 SQVTM, CDR2 ANQGSEA. CDR3 bases: TGTAGCGTCTCCGATAACGGGAGTCCCTACGAGCAGTACTTC. Protein: CSVSDNGSPYEQYF.

The chain recombines TRBV11-2 with TRBJ1-1; D might be TRBD1 (5 bases). Germline CDR1 and CDR2: SGHAT and FQNNGV. The V gene lost 4 bases and the J gene lost 8 bases, with 14 bases spanning the gap. The CDR3 sequence is 13 residues long. CDR3 protein: CASSYPPDREAFF. CDR3 in DNA: TGTGCCAGCAGCTACCCTCCCGACAGAGAAGCTTTCTTT.

The J gene is TRBJ2-1, the V gene TRBV6-1, with 8 bases aligning to TRBD1. CDR1 and CDR2 (germline): MNHNS, SASEGT. This CDR3 comprises 14 residues. The ends lost 7 bases at V and 6 bases at J; junction bases unmatched: 8. The CDR3 coding sequence is TGTGCCAGCAACGGACAGGGTCTCGGCAATGAGCAGTTCTTC. It is translated as CASNGQGLGNEQFF.

V usage is TRBV6-1 and J usage is TRBJ1-1; the match to TRBD1 covers 7 bases. Per germline, CDR1 MNHNS and CDR2 SASEGT. The CDR3 length is 16 residues. After removal of 6 bases from V and 5 bases from J, the junction contained 15 bases not matched to a gene. Written as DNA, the CDR3 is TGTGCCAGCAGACACGGGACAGCCATAACCGGAACTGAAGCTTTCTTT. Its protein product is CASRHGTAITGTEAFF.

This chain uses TRBV11-1 with TRBJ2-7; tentative D call: TRBD1 (5 bases). Between the trimmed V and J ends, which lost 3 bases and 13 bases, there was a span of 22 bases. This CDR3 contains 14 residues. The germline gives CDR1 SGHAT, CDR2 FQDESV (reference sequence). CDR3 nucleotides: TGTGCCAGCAGCTTTCCCGGCGGCGCCTACGGACACTACTTC. Its translation is CASSFPGGAYGHYF. Filled out from reference TRBV11-1 and TRBJ2-7, the complete variable domain reads EAEVAQSPRYKITEKSQAVAFWCDPISGHATLYWYRQILGQGPELLVQFQDESVVDDSQLPKDRFSAERLKGVDSTLKIQPAELGDSAMYLCASSFPGGAYGHYFGPGTRLTVT.

Comment on this clonotype: Without the conserved terminal phenylalanine or tryptophan, this CDR3 likely stems from a read error. This chain links TRBV6-1 with TRBJ2-7, with 7 bases fitting TRBD2. The V and J ends lost 7 bases and 4 bases, in that order; junction bases with no gene match: 7. Germline values: CDR1 MNHNS, CDR2 SASEGT. This CDR3 contains 13 residues. For the CDR3, the DNA is TGTGCCAGCACCCGGGAGGTCGAGTACGAGCAGTACTTG. This encodes CASTREVEYEQYL.

J is TRBJ2-5 and V is TRBV11-2; possibly TRBD2 for D (5 bases). Trimming pared 3 bases from V and 5 bases from J, leaving 13 bases between. Germline V gene lookup returns CDR1 SGHAT and CDR2 FQNNGV. The CDR3 spans 14 residues. CDR3 sequence: CASSFIEGRETQYF. CDR3 in DNA: TGTGCCAGCAGCTTTATAGAGGGCAGGGAGACCCAGTACTTC.

This clonotype was picked up many times. The chain combines TRBV29-1 with TRBJ2-3; possibly TRBD1 or TRBD2 for D (5 bases each). The CDR3 sequence is 12 residues long. Trimming took 4 bases from V and 6 from J, leaving 11 bases between them. Germline V lookup: CDR1 SQVTM, CDR2 ANQGSEA. The CDR3 sequence is CSVGGMMDTQYF. The CDR3 nucleotides are TGCAGCGTTGGGGGGATGATGGATACGCAGTATTTT.

The chain carries TRBV12-3 or TRBV12-4 and TRBJ2-6; no firm D call. The V end was cut by 7 bases, the J end by 1 base, with 11 bases between. The CDR3 extends over 15 amino acids. CDR3 protein: CASNPLSSGANVLTF. In DNA, the CDR3 is TGTGCCAGCAATCCCCTGTCGTCTGGGGCCAACGTCCTGACTTTC.

Of note for this clonotype: The conserved phenylalanine or tryptophan is not found at the CDR3 terminus, so this likely reflects a read error. The CDR3 DNA reads as TGTGCCATCAGTGAAGCGGGGGAGGGCACTGAAGCTTTCTTG. Residues: CAISEAGEGTEAFL. The chain combines TRBV10-3 with TRBJ1-1; maybe TRBD1 (5 bases). Germline V gene data show CDR1 as ENHRY and CDR2 as SYGVKD. V lost 3 bases, J lost 4 bases, and 12 bases lay in between. This CDR3 is built from 14 residues.

On this clonotype: The junction and the germline gene differ at one end; a read error may be behind it. The chain is built from TRBV4-1 and TRBJ1-3; D unclear. CDR3 length equals 16 residues. Germline loops: CDR1 MGHRA, CDR2 YSYEKL. In DNA form, the CDR3 reads TGTGCCGGCAGCCAAGCCAGTTGGGGATCTGGAAACACCATATATTTT. Its protein product is CAGSQASWGSGNTIYF.

Worth noting for this clonotype: A read error may produce the germline difference seen at one junction end. V usage is TRBV11-3 and J usage is TRBJ2-5; D gene unclear. This CDR3 has 13 residues. The germline V gene encodes CDR1 SGHNT and CDR2 YENEEA. CDR3 protein: CANSLDSSTTQYF. The DNA of the CDR3 is TGCGCCAACAGCTTAGATTCTTCAACAACCCAGTACTTC. The whole variable domain, remainder taken from reference TRBV11-3 and TRBJ2-5, is EAGVVQSPRYKIIEKKQPVAFWCNPISGHNTLYWYLQNLGQGPELLIRYENEEAVDDSQLPKDRFSAERLKGVDSTLKIQPAELGDSAVYLCANSLDSSTTQYFGPGTRLLVL.